One T cell receptor (beta chain) is described in this entry. As yet, its antigen is unknown. Produced via immunoSEQ multiplex PCR; TCRdb's table is partial and in-frame only. The data contain about 76,000 clones, 85% of them seen just once; the ten biggest clones take up roughly 3.1%. The record originates from a study of OX40 agonist ivuxolimab in advanced cancers. Study results and caveats: Also showing low normalized T-cell clonal expansion were some of the nonresponders.

The V end was cut by 2 bases, the J end by 4 bases, with 5 bases between. Germline CDR1 is GTSNPN and CDR2 is SVGIG (reference sequence). The CDR3 length is 11 residues. This clonotype was sampled from an adult with an advanced solid tumor such as melanoma, head and neck, liver or kidney cancer. Material: CD4+ or CD8+ T cells sorted from blood, obtained in a trial of the OX40 agonist ivuxolimab. The V and J genes are TRBV30 and TRBJ1-2; D is uncertain. CDR3 DNA sequence: TGTGCCTGGAGTATCTCCTATGGCTACACCTTC. As protein: CAWSISYGYTF. Full variable domain (missing parts from reference TRBV30 and TRBJ1-2): SQTIHQWPATLVQPVGSPLSLECTVEGTSNPNLYWYRQAAGRGLQLLFYSVGIGQISSEVPQNLSASRPQDRQFILSSKKLLLSDSGFYLCAWSISYGYTFGSGTRLTVV.